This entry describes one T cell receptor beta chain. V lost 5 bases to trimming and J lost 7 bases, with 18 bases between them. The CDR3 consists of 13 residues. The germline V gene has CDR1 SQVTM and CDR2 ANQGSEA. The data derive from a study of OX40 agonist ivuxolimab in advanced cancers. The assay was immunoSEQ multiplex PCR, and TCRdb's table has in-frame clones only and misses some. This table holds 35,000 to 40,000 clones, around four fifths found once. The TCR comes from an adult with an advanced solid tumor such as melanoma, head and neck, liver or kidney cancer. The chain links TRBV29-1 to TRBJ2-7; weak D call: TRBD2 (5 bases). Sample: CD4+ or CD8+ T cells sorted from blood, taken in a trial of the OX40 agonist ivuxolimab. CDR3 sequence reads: CSVSGRNRVEQYF. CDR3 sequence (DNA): TGCAGCGTTAGCGGTCGGAATAGAGTAGAGCAGTACTTC.